Shown below are 18 T cell receptor beta chains from a single sample sequenced in a study of identical twins. TCRdb used MiXCR to reprocess the 5' RACE reads, holding one entry per CDR3 protein. The table shows 520,000 or so distinct CDR3 sequences, with 22% occurring only once. This sample was shared with a second study, whose subject was T cells expressing NK-cell markers.

Sequenced: CD4+ T cells sorted from blood. The receptor source for this set is a woman younger than 30 in good health.

The chain uses TRBV7-2 and TRBJ2-1; 8 nucleotides agree with TRBD2. The CDR3 runs 17 residues. V lost 3 bases to trimming and J lost 4 bases; unmatched junction nucleotides: 11. Germline values: CDR1 SGHTA, CDR2 FQGNSA. Here the CDR3 reads CASSFPWRPGGYNEQFF. The CDR3 DNA reads TGTGCCAGCAGCTTCCCTTGGAGGCCGGGAGGGTACAATGAGCAGTTCTTC.

The chain joins TRBV12-3 or TRBV12-4 to TRBJ2-2; D not resolved. The V gene lost 7 bases and the J gene lost 6 bases, with 15 bases spanning the gap. This CDR3 comprises 14 residues. CDR3 in DNA: TGTGCCAGCACCTTAAGCCGAGCCGCCGGGGAGCTGTTTTTT. Translating it yields CASTLSRAAGELFF.

V and J are TRBV20-1 and TRBJ2-1; D gene ambiguous. The CDR3 runs 11 residues. Trimming cost V 6 bases and J 9 bases, with 12 bases left between them. CDR1 DFQATT and CDR2 SNEGSKA come from the germline V gene (reference sequence). CDR3 coding DNA: TGCAGTGCCGGCCTCGCTGTTGAGCAGTTCTTC. Residues: CSAGLAVEQFF.

The genes are TRBV12-3 or TRBV12-4 and TRBJ2-5; 7 bases align to TRBD1. J was trimmed by 2 bases and V by 5 bases; bases with no gene match: 14. The CDR3 covers 17 residues. DNA for the CDR3: TGTGCCAGCAGTCTAGGACAGGCGAGGAGGCGGCAAGAGACCCAGTACTTC. It codes for CASSLGQARRRQETQYF.

The sample holds a few counts of this clonotype. The chain is built from TRBV7-2 and TRBJ2-1, with D possibly TRBD2 on 5 matching bases. Trimming took off 4 bases at V and 4 bases at J, with 14 bases between the two ends. The CDR3 contains 15 residues. From germline, CDR1 is SGHTA and CDR2 FQGNSA. The CDR3 here is CASSSSSERYNEQFF. The CDR3 region has the DNA TGTGCCAGCAGCTCATCTAGTGAGCGGTACAATGAGCAGTTCTTC.

A few counts support this clonotype. In DNA form, the CDR3 reads TGTGCCAGCAGTGAACCCAGGGTACGGGGTGGGCCCCAGCATTTT. It specifies CASSEPRVRGGPQHF. V is TRBV6-1 and J is TRBJ1-5; tentative D call: TRBD1 (5 bases). V lost 2 bases to trimming and J lost 9 bases, with 17 bases between them. Looked up from germline, CDR1 is MNHNS and CDR2 is SASEGT. This CDR3 region has 15 residues.

The chain recombines TRBV6-1 with TRBJ2-2; a weak D match, TRBD1 (6 bases). Germline lookup yields CDR1 MNHNS and CDR2 SASEGT. V shed 5 bases and J shed 1 base, with 8 bases lying between them. The CDR3 runs to 14 residues. CDR3 sequence (DNA): TGTGCCAGCAGTAAGGACAGGAACACCGGGGAGCTGTTTTTT. This gives the protein CASSKDRNTGELFF.

This clonotype was observed at least ten times. V and J are TRBV29-1 and TRBJ2-1; 14 positions match TRBD2. This CDR3 comprises 15 residues. V gave up 4 bases and J gave up 6 bases; unmatched junction bases: 5. Germline V CDR1 and CDR2: SQVTM, ANQGSEA. The CDR3 sequence is CSVGLAGGITNEQFF. The CDR3, as DNA: TGCAGCGTTGGACTAGCGGGAGGGATTACCAATGAGCAGTTCTTC.

J is TRBJ2-1 and V is TRBV9; D ambiguous. This CDR3 region has 13 residues. Germline CDR1 is SGDLS and CDR2 is YYNGEE. With 2 bases removed from V and 4 bases from J, the gap between germline ends came to 7 bases. The CDR3 DNA reads TGTGCCAGCAGCGTCCAAGCGTACAATGAGCAGTTCTTC. Amino acids: CASSVQAYNEQFF.

This clonotype was seen a few times. The chain recombines TRBV7-9 with TRBJ2-7; TRBD2 agrees at 7 bases. The CDR3 is 16 amino acids. V lost 5 bases and J lost 5; bases outside the gene matches: 15. Looked up from germline, CDR1 is SEHNR and CDR2 is FQNEAQ (reference sequence). CDR3 DNA sequence: TGTGCCAGCAGCCCCCTGGGAGGGAGGGCCAGCAACGAGCAGTACTTC. It codes for CASSPLGGRASNEQYF.

This clonotype came up a few times. This chain links TRBV12-3 or TRBV12-4 with TRBJ2-5; 15 bases are shared with TRBD2. J gave up 5 bases and V 4 bases, and 5 bases lay outside the gene matches. This CDR3 region has 16 residues. The CDR3 bases are TGTGCCAGCAGTTGGACTAGCGGGGGGGCCAGGGAGACCCAGTACTTC. Its protein is CASSWTSGGARETQYF.

The chain has TRBV20-1 and TRBJ1-2; D not resolved. V dropped 2 bases and J dropped 5 bases, with 9 bases sitting between them. The CDR3 extends over 12 amino acids. Germline CDR1 and CDR2: DFQATT and SNEGSKA (reference sequence). The CDR3 nucleotides read TGCAGTGCTAGAAGGCAGGTTTATGGCTACACCTTC. Translated: CSARRQVYGYTF.

This clonotype was counted a few times. The CDR3 nucleotides are TGTGCGTCGGGGGGGGCGTCAAATGAGCAGTTCTTC. Its translation is CASGGASNEQFF. The chain links TRBV11-3 to TRBJ2-1; TRBD2 aligns across 8 bases. The CDR3 consists of 12 residues. Germline loops: CDR1 SGHNT, CDR2 YENEEA.

This clonotype was seen at least ten times. V gene TRBV4-3 combines with J gene TRBJ1-2; D gene ambiguous. This CDR3 spans 12 amino acids. Trimming stripped 0 bases from V and 2 bases from J, with 1 base between. From germline, CDR1 is LGHNA and CDR2 YSLEER. The CDR3 loop reads CASSQDNYGYTF. In DNA, the CDR3 is TGCGCCAGCAGCCAAGACAACTATGGCTACACCTTC.

The chain couples TRBV7-2 to TRBJ2-7; D gene ambiguous. The CDR3 sequence is 11 residues long. Trimming pared 5 bases from V and 9 bases from J, leaving 11 bases between. Germline V gene data show CDR1 as SGHTA and CDR2 as FQGNSA. The CDR3 is CASSAHRVQYF. The DNA of the CDR3 is TGTGCCAGCAGCGCCCACCGCGTGCAGTACTTC.

This clonotype was counted a few times. The gene calls are TRBV5-1 and TRBJ1-4; D is unclear. The length of the CDR3 is 15 residues. Trimming stripped 4 bases from V and 6 bases from J, with 16 bases between. In germline, CDR1 is SGHRS, CDR2 YFSETQ. CDR3: CASSTTGDGDEKLFF. The CDR3 nucleotides are TGCGCCAGCAGCACAACGGGCGATGGGGATGAAAAACTGTTTTTT.

This clonotype has a handful of counts. The chain recombines TRBV27 with TRBJ1-1; D unclear. The CDR3 totals 15 residues. CDR1 and CDR2 from the germline V gene are MNHEY and SMNVEV (reference sequence). V was pared by 3 bases and J by 4 bases, with 15 bases between. In DNA, the CDR3 is TGTGCCAGCAGTTTTTTCGGACGAGGGAGCACTGAAGCTTTCTTT. Its translation is CASSFFGRGSTEAFF.

V is TRBV19 and J is TRBJ1-2; TRBD1 matches 7 bases. This CDR3 has 15 amino acids. V gave up 4 bases and J gave up 4 bases; unmatched junction bases: 9. Germline V gives CDR1 LNHDA, CDR2 SQIVND (reference sequence). The CDR3 here is CASSTKTGYGYGYTF. In DNA, the CDR3 is TGTGCCAGTAGTACAAAGACAGGGTATGGCTATGGCTACACCTTC.